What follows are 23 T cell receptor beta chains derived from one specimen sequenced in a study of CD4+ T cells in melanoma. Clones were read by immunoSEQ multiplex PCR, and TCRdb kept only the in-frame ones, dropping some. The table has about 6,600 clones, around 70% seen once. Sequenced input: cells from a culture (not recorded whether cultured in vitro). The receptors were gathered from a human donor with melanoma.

CDR3: CASSESFGTASEQYF. The CDR3 bases are TGTGCCAGCAGTGAATCGTTCGGGACGGCCTCCGAGCAGTACTTC. The rearrangement joins TRBV6-1 to TRBJ2-7, with D perhaps matching TRBD1 or TRBD2 (5 bases each). Germline V CDR1 and CDR2: MNHNS, SASEGT. Trimming took 2 bases from V and 6 from J, leaving 17 bases between them. This CDR3 is built from 15 residues.

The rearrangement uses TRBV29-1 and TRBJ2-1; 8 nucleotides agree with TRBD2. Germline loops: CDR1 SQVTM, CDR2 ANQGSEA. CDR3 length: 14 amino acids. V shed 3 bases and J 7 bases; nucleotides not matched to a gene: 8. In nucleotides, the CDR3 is TGCAGCGTTGATTCCAGCGGGGGAGGTAATGAGCAGTTCTTC. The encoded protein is CSVDSSGGGNEQFF.

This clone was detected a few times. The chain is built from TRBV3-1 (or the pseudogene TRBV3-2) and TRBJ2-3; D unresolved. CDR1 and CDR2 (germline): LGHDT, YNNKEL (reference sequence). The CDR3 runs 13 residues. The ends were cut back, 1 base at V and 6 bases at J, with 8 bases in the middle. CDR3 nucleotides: TGTGCCAGCAGCCAAGGGGTGGGCGATACGCAGTATTTT. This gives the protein CASSQGVGDTQYF.

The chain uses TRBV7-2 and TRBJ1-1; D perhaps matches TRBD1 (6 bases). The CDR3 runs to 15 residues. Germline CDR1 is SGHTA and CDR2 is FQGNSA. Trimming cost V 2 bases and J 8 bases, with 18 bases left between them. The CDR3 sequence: CASSLKSGGHREAFF. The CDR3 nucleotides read TGTGCCAGCAGCTTAAAATCGGGGGGACACAGGGAAGCTTTCTTT.

The CDR3, as DNA: TGTGCCAGCAGCCAAGATCGTATGAGTGGGACTGAAGCTTTCTTT. This sequence encodes CASSQDRMSGTEAFF. This chain joins TRBV3-1 (or the pseudogene TRBV3-2) and TRBJ1-1, with unresolved D. Per germline, CDR1 LGHDT and CDR2 YNNKEL (reference sequence). This CDR3 has 15 amino acids. V gave up 0 bases and J gave up 5 bases, with 13 bases separating them.

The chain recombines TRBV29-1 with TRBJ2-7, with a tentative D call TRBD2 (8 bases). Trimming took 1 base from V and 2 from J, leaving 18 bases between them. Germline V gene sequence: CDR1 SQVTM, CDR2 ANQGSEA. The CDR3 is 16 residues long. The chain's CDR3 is CSVEGAGGLGTYEQYF. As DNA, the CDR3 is TGCAGCGTTGAAGGGGCAGGGGGACTAGGGACCTACGAGCAGTACTTC.

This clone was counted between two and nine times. The CDR3 region has the DNA TGTGCCAGCAGCCCGACTAGCGGGGGGGCTTATGAGCAGTTCTTC. Translation: CASSPTSGGAYEQFF. The rearrangement links TRBV6-5 to TRBJ2-1, with 14 nucleotides matching TRBD2. This CDR3 comprises 15 residues. V lost 6 bases and J lost 8; bases outside the gene matches: 6. CDR1 MNHEY and CDR2 SVGAGI come from the germline V gene.

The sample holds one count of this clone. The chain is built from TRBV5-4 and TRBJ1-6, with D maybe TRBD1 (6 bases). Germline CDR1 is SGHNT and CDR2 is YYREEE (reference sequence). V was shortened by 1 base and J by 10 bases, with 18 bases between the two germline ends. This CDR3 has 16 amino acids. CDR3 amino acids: CASSLSTQGLRSPLHF. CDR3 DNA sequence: TGTGCCAGCAGCTTGTCCACTCAGGGGCTACGCTCACCCCTCCACTTT. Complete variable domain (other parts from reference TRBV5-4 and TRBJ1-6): ETGVTQSPTHLIKTRGQQVTLRCSSQSGHNTVSWYQQALGQGPQFIFQYYREEENGRGNFPPRFSGLQFPNYSSELNVNALELDDSALYLCASSLSTQGLRSPLHFGNGTRLTVT.

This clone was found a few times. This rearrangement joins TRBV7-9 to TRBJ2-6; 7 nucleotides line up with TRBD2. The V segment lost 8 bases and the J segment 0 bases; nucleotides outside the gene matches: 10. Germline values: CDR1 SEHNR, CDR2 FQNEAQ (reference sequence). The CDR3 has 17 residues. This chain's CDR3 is CASSLSGANSGANVLTF. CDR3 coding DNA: TGTGCCAGCTCCCTAAGCGGGGCGAACTCTGGGGCCAACGTCCTGACTTTC.

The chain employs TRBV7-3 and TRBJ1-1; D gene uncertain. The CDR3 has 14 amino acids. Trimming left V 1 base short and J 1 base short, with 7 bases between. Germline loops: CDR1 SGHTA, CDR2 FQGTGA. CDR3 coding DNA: TGTGCCAGCAGCTTAAATCGGGGGAACACTGAAGCTTTCTTT. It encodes CASSLNRGNTEAFF.

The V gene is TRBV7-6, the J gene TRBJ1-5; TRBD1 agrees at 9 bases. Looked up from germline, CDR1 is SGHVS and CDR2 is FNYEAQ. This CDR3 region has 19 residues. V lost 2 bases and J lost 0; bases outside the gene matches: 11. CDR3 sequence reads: CASSLLGTGRICSNQPQHF. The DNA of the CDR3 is TGTGCCAGCAGCTTACTCGGGACAGGGCGGATATGTAGCAATCAGCCCCAGCATTTT.

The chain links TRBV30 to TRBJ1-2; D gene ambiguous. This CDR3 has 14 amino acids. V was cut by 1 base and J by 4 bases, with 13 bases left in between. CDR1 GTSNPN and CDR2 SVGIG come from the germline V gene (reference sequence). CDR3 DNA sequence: TGTGCCTGGAGTGGGTGGGAAGACCTCTATGGCTACACCTTC. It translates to CAWSGWEDLYGYTF.

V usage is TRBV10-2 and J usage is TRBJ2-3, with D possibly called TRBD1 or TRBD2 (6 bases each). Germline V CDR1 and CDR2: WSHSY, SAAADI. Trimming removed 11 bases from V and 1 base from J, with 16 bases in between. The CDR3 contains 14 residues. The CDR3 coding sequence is TGCGCCCGGGGGCTCTCGTCGGGCACAGATACGCAGTATTTT. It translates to CARGLSSGTDTQYF.

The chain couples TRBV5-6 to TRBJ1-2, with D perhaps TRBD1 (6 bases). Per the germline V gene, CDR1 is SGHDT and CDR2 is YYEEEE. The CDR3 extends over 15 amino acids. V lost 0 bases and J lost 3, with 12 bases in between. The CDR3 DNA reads TGTGCCAGCAGCTTGGGGCAGGGGACCTACTATGGCTACACCTTC. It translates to CASSLGQGTYYGYTF. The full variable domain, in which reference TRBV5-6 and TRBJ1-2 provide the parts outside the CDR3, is DAGVTQSPTHLIKTRGQQVTLRCSPKSGHDTVSWYQQALGQGPQFIFQYYEEEERQRGNFPDRFSGHQFPNYSSELNVNALLLGDSALYLCASSLGQGTYYGYTFGSGTRLTVV.

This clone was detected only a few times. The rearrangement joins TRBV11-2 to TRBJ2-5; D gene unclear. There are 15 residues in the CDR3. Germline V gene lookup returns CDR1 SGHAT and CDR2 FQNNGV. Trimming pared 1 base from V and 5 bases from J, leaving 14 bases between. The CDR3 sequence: CASSLGRAVGETQYF. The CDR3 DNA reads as TGTGCCAGCAGCTTAGGTCGGGCAGTCGGGGAGACCCAGTACTTC.

The CDR3 coding sequence is TGTGCCAGCAGCTCTAGCGGGGGGGTGAACACCGGGGAGCTGTTTTTT. This translates into CASSSSGGVNTGELFF. V and J are TRBV7-3 and TRBJ2-2, with 12 nucleotides matching TRBD2. Germline trimming cut 4 bases from V and 1 base from J; bases unmatched to any gene: 1. Per the germline V gene, CDR1 is SGHTA and CDR2 is FQGTGA. The CDR3 contains 16 residues.

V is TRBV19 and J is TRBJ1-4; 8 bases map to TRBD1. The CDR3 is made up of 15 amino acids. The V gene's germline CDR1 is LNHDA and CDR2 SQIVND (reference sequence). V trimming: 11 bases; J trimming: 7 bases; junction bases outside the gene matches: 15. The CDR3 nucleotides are TGTGCCGAGAGGGTGGGGCAGGGGGCGAGTGAAAAACTGTTTTTT. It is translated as CAERVGQGASEKLFF.

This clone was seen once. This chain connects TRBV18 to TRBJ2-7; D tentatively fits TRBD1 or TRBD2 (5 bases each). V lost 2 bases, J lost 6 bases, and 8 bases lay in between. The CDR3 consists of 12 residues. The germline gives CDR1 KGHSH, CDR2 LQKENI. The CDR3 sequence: CASSPGGAEQYF. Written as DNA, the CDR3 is TGTGCCAGCTCACCAGGGGGAGCCGAGCAGTACTTC.

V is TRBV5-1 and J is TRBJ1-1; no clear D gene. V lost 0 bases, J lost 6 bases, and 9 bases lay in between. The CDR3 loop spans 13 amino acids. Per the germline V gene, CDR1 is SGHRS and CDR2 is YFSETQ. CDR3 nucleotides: TGCGCCAGCAGCTTGGCGATCGACTCTGAAGCTTTCTTT. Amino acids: CASSLAIDSEAFF.

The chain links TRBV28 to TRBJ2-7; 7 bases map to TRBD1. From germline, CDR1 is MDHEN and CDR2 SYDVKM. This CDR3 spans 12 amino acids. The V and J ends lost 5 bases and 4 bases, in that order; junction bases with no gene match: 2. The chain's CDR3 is CASSDRVYEQYF. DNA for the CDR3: TGTGCCAGCAGTGACAGGGTATACGAGCAGTACTTC.

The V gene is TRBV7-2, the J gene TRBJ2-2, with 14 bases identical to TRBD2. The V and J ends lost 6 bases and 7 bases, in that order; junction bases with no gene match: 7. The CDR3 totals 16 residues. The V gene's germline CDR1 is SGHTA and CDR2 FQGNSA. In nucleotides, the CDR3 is TGTGCCAGCAGTTGGACTAGCGGGGGGCCAGTCGGGGAGCTGTTTTTT. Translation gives CASSWTSGGPVGELFF.

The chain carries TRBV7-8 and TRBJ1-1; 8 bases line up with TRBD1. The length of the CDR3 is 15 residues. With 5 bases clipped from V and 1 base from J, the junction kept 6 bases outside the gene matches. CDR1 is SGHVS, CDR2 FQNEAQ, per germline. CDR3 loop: CASSDYRGGNTEAFF. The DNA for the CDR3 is TGTGCCAGCAGCGACTACAGGGGGGGGAACACTGAAGCTTTCTTT.

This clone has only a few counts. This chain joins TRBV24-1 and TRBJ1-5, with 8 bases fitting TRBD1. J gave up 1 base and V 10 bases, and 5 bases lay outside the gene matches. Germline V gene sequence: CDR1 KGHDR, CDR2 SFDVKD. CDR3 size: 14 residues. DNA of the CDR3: TGTGCCACAGCTGGACAGGGCAGCAATCAGCCCCAGCATTTT. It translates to CATAGQGSNQPQHF.